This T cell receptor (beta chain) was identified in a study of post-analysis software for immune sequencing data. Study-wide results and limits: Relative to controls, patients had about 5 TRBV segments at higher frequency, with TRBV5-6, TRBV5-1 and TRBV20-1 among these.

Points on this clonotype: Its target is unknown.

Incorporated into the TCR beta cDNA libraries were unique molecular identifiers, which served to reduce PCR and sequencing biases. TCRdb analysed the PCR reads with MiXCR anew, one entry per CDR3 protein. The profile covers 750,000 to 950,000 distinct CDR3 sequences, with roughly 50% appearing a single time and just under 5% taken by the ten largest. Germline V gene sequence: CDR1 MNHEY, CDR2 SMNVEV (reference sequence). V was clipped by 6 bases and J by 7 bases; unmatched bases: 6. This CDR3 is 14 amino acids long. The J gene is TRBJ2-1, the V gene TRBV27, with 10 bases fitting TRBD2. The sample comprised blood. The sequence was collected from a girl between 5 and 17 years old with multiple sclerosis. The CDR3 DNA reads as TGTGCCAGCAGCCCGACTAGCGGGTGGAATGAGCAGTTCTTC. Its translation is CASSPTSGWNEQFF.